One sample yielded the 8 T cell receptor beta chains listed below, sequenced in a study of blood T cells in healthy people across ages. It was with a sample-barcoded 5' primer and a J-beta primer mix that a second PCR of about 6 to 12 cycles was run. Each CDR3 protein is one row after TCRdb ran MiXCR on the 5' RACE reads. The sample lists about 1,400,000 distinct CDR3 sequences, around 42% occurring once. The sequenced sample consisted of blood. The receptors stem from a woman between 18 and 29 years old in good health.

The chain joins TRBV20-1 to TRBJ2-3, with D uncertain. The CDR3 spans 14 residues. Germline V gene sequence: CDR1 DFQATT, CDR2 SNEGSKA (reference sequence). With 3 bases removed from V and 6 bases from J, the gap between germline ends came to 16 bases. The DNA for the CDR3 is TGCAGTGCTAGGCCTGGCCTGGGTCTTGATACGCAGTATTTT. Translated, it gives CSARPGLGLDTQYF.

In this sample, this clonotype turned up a few times. V usage is TRBV28 and J usage is TRBJ2-7, with D perhaps TRBD2 (6 bases). The germline CDR1 and CDR2 sequences are MDHEN and SYDVKM. CDR3 size: 13 residues. Trimming shortened V by 5 bases and J by 8 bases, and 16 bases separated the two germline ends. CDR3 loop: CASSRRGPLQQYF. CDR3 coding DNA: TGTGCCAGCAGTAGGCGGGGACCCCTCCAGCAGTACTTC.

This clonotype has more than one count but fewer than ten. The chain couples TRBV12-3 or TRBV12-4 to TRBJ1-3; D may be TRBD1 (5 bases). Trimming cost V 8 bases and J 4 bases, with 18 bases left between them. This CDR3 has 15 amino acids. CDR3 nucleotide sequence: TGTGCCAGCCTCGGAGGGACGGTGAGAGGAAACACCATATATTTT. This encodes CASLGGTVRGNTIYF.

The V gene is TRBV6-2 or TRBV6-3, the J gene TRBJ2-7, with D possibly being TRBD1 or TRBD2 (5 bases each). Germline V gene data show CDR1 as MNHEY and CDR2 as SVGEGT. The CDR3 totals 14 residues. Trimming took off 6 bases at V and 0 bases at J, with 12 bases between the two ends. CDR3 protein: CASRDRDVSYEQYF. The CDR3 DNA is TGTGCCAGCAGAGATCGGGACGTCTCCTACGAGCAGTACTTC.

V usage is TRBV6-5 and J usage is TRBJ2-5; D may be TRBD2 (6 bases). The CDR3 sequence is 15 residues long. The V gene lost 4 bases and the J gene lost 11 bases, with 23 bases spanning the gap. Germline V CDR1 and CDR2: MNHEY, SVGAGI. The CDR3 is CASSFWRDLGNEQYF. The DNA of the CDR3 is TGTGCCAGCAGTTTTTGGCGGGACCTAGGGAATGAGCAGTACTTC.

CDR3 nucleotides: TGTGCCAGCTCACCCGGGACTGCCACAGATACGCAGTATTTT. It is translated as CASSPGTATDTQYF. The chain recombines TRBV18 with TRBJ2-3; D perhaps matches TRBD2 (6 bases). The CDR3 totals 14 residues. The V and J ends lost 3 bases and 2 bases respectively, with 9 bases between them. The V gene's germline CDR1 is KGHSH and CDR2 LQKENI.

The gene calls are TRBV10-3 and TRBJ2-7, with a tentative D call TRBD2 (6 bases). There are 18 residues in the CDR3. V was pared by 0 bases and J by 7 bases, with 25 bases between. CDR1 ENHRY and CDR2 SYGVKD come from the germline V gene. CDR3 nucleotide sequence: TGTGCCATCAGTGAGTCGATAGGAGGCGGGACCCACGACAATGAGCAGTACTTC. Encoded protein: CAISESIGGGTHDNEQYF.

The chain is built from TRBV15 and TRBJ2-3, with D unresolved. The CDR3 is 14 amino acids. From germline, CDR1 is LNHNV and CDR2 YYDKDF (reference sequence). V was clipped by 0 bases and J by 6 bases, with 10 bases between them. The CDR3 region is CATSRDEWADTQYF. CDR3 sequence (DNA): TGTGCCACCAGCAGAGATGAATGGGCGGATACGCAGTATTTT.